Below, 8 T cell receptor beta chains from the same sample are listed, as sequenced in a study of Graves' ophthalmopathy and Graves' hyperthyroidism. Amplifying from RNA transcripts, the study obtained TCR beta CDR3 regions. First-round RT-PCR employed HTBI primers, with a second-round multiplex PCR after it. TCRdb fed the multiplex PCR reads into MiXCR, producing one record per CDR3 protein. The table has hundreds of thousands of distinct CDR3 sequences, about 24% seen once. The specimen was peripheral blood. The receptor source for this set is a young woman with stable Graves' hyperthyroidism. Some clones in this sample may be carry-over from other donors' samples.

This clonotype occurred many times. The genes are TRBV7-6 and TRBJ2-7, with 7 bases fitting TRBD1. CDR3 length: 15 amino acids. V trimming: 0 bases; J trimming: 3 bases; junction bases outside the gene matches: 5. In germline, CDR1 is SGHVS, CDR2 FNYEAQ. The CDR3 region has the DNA TGTGCCAGCAGCTTAGCCGGGACAGCTGGCTACGAGCAGTACTTC. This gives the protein CASSLAGTAGYEQYF.

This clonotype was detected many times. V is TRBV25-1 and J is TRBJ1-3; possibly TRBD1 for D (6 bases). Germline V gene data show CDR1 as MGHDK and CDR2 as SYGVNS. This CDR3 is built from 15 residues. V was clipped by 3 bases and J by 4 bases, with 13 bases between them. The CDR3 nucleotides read TGTGCCAGCAGTGACGGCGGGGGGCAAGGAAACACCATATATTTT. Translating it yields CASSDGGGQGNTIYF.

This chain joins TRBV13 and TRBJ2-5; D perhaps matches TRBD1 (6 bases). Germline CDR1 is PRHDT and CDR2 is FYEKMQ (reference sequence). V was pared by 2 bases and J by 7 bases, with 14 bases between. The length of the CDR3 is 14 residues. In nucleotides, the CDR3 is TGTGCCAGCAGCTTACAGGGGCCGTCCGGGACCCAGTACTTC. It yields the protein CASSLQGPSGTQYF.

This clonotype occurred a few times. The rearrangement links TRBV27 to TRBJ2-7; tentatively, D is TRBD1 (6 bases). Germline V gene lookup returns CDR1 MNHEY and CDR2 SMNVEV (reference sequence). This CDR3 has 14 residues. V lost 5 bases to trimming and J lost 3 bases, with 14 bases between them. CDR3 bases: TGTGCCAGCAGTATGCCTGGACAGCTCTACGAGCAGTACTTC. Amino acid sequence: CASSMPGQLYEQYF.

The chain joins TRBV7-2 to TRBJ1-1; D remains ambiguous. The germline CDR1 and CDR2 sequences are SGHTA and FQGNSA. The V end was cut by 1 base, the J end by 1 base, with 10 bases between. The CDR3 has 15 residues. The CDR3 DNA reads TGTGCCAGCAGCTTAGGGTTTCAGCAGAACACTGAAGCTTTCTTT. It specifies CASSLGFQQNTEAFF.

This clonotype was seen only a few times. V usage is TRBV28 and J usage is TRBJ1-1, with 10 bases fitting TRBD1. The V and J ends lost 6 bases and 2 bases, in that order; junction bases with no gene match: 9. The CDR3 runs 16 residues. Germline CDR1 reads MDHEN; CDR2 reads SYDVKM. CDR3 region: CASSRDRGSGNTEAFF. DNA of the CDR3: TGTGCCAGCAGCCGGGACAGGGGAAGTGGTAACACTGAAGCTTTCTTT.

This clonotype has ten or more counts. CDR3 amino acids: CAWSQGGETQYF. Here the CDR3 DNA reads TGTGCCTGGAGCCAGGGTGGAGAGACCCAGTACTTC. The V gene is TRBV30, the J gene TRBJ2-5, with D perhaps matching TRBD1 (5 bases). The CDR3 runs 12 residues. Germline loops: CDR1 GTSNPN, CDR2 SVGIG (reference sequence). The germline V and J ends were trimmed by 3 bases and 4 bases, with 9 bases remaining between them.

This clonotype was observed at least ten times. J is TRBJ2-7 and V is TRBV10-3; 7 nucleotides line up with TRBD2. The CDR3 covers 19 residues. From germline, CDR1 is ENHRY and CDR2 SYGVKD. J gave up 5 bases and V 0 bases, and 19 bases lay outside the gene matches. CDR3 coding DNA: TGTGCCATCAGTGAGTCCTTGGGGGAGGCCCGAGCGGGAAGGGACGAGCAGTACTTC. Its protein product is CAISESLGEARAGRDEQYF.